The sequence of this T cell receptor (beta chain) was determined in a study of T cells in Graves' hyperthyroidism and ophthalmopathy. Researchers defined stable Graves' hyperthyroidism as no ophthalmopathy progression within 18 months. A patient was excluded if there was uncontrolled infection, other autoimmune disease, pregnancy or lactation. Clinical symptoms, serum thyroxine, TRAb, thyroid ultrasound and orbital computed tomography informed diagnoses. From RNA transcripts, TCR beta CDR3 regions were amplified. First-round RT-PCR targeting the TCR CDR3 was performed with the HTBI primer set. TCRdb re-called the multiplex PCR reads with MiXCR, one entry per CDR3 protein. The table includes hundreds of thousands of distinct CDR3 sequences, approximately 15% detected once. This clonotype was seen ten or more times. The sample was blood. This clonotype was obtained from a woman younger than 35 with Graves' hyperthyroidism.

CDR3 amino acids: CASSPQTSNYEQYF. The CDR3 nucleotides are TGTGCCAGCAGCCCACAGACCAGTAACTACGAGCAGTACTTC. The gene calls are TRBV7-2 and TRBJ2-7; no firm D call. Trimming took off 5 bases at V and 3 bases at J, with 14 bases between the two ends. Per germline, CDR1 SGHTA and CDR2 FQGNSA. The CDR3 runs to 14 residues.